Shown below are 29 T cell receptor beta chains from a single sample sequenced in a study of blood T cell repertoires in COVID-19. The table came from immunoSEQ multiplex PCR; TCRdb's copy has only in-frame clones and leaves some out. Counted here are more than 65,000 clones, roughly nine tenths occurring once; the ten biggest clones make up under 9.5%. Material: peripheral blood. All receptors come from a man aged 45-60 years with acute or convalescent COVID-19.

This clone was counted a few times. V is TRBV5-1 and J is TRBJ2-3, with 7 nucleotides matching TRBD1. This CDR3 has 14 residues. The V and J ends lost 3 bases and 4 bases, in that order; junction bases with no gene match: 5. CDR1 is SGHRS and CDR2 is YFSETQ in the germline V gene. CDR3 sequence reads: CASSSATGADTQYF. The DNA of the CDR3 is TGCGCCAGCAGCTCGGCTACAGGGGCAGATACGCAGTATTTT.

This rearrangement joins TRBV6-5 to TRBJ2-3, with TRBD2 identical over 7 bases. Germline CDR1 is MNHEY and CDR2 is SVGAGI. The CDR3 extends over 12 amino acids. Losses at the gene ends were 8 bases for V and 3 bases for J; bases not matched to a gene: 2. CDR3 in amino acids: CASGGETDTQYF. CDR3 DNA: TGTGCCAGCGGGGGGGAGACAGATACGCAGTATTTT.

The CDR3 loop reads CASSEGVGGQETQYF. The CDR3 DNA sequence: TGTGCCAGCAGTGAAGGGGTTGGCGGGCAAGAGACCCAGTACTTC. This rearrangement joins TRBV6-1 to TRBJ2-5, with TRBD2 as a possible D gene (5 bases). The germline V gene has CDR1 MNHNS and CDR2 SASEGT. V shed 1 base and J shed 2 bases, with 11 bases lying between them. CDR3 length: 15 residues.

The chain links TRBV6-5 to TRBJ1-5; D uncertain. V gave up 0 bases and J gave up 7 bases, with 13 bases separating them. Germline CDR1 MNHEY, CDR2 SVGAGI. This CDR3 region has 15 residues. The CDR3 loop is CASSYSIGMGQPQHF. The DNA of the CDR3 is TGTGCCAGCAGTTACTCAATCGGGATGGGGCAGCCCCAGCATTTT.

The CDR3 region is CASSLSGAQFF. The CDR3 bases are TGCGCCAGCAGCTTGTCAGGGGCGCAGTTCTTC. The chain couples TRBV5-1 to TRBJ2-1, with TRBD1 as a possible D gene (6 bases). Trimming took off 1 base at V and 12 bases at J, with 8 bases between the two ends. This CDR3 has 11 residues. Looked up from germline, CDR1 is SGHRS and CDR2 is YFSETQ.

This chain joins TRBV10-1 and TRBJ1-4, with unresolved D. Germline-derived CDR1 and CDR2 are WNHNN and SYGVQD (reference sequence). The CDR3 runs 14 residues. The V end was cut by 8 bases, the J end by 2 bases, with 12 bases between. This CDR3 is CASPIGRTNEKLFF. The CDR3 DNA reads TGCGCCAGCCCTATCGGGAGGACTAATGAAAAACTGTTTTTT.

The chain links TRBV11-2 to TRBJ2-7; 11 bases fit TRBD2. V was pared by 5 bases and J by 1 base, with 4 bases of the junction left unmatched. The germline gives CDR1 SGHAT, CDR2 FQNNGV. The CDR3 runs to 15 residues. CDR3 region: CASSPLAGGSYEQYF. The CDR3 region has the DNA TGTGCCAGCAGCCCCCTAGCGGGGGGATCCTACGAGCAGTACTTC.

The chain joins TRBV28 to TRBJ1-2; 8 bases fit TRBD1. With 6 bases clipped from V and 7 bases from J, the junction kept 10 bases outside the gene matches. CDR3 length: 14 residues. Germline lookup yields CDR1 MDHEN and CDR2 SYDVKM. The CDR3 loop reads CASSRTGGRGGYTF. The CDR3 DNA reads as TGTGCCAGCAGCCGCACAGGGGGGCGGGGTGGCTACACCTTC.

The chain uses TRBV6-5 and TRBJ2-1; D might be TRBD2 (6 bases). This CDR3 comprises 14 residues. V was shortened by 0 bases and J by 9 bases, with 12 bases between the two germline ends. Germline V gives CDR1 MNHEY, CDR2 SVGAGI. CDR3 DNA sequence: TGTGCCAGCAGTTACTCTTCGGCGGGGCCTGAGCAGTTCTTC. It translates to CASSYSSAGPEQFF.

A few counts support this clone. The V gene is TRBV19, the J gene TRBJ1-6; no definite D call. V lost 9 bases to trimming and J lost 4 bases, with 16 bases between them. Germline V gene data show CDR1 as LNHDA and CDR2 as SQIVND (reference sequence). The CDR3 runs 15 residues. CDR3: CASSGRPRYNSPLHF. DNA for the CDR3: TGTGCCAGCTCGGGTCGACCGAGGTATAATTCACCCCTCCACTTT.

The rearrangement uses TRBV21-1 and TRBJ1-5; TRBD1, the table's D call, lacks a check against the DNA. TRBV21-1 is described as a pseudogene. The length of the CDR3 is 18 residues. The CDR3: CASSKVLTGYYSNQPQHF. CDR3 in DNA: TGTGCCAGCAGCAAAGTACTTACAGGGTATTATAGCAATCAGCCCCAGCATTTT.

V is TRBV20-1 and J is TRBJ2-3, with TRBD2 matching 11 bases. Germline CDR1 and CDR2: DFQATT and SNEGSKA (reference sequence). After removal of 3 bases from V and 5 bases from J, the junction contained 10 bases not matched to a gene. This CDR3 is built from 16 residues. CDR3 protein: CSASRFSGGVRDTQYF. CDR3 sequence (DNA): TGCAGTGCTAGTCGGTTTAGCGGGGGGGTAAGAGATACGCAGTATTTT.

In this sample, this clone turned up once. CDR3 in amino acids: CAWSVQALQYF. CDR3 coding DNA: TGTGCCTGGAGTGTACAGGCCCTTCAGTACTTC. The V and J genes are TRBV30 and TRBJ2-4; possible D gene TRBD1, 5 bases. The CDR3 length is 11 residues. Trimming removed 0 bases at V and 11 bases at J, with 8 bases between. CDR1 is GTSNPN and CDR2 is SVGIG in the germline V gene (reference sequence).

The CDR3 sequence is CASSQTLTTEAFF. The CDR3 DNA is TGCGCCAGCAGCCAAACTTTAACCACTGAAGCTTTCTTT. V gene TRBV4-1 combines with J gene TRBJ1-1, with D uncertain. The CDR3 runs 13 residues. Per the germline V gene, CDR1 is MGHRA and CDR2 is YSYEKL. With 2 bases removed from V and 4 bases from J, the gap between germline ends came to 8 bases.

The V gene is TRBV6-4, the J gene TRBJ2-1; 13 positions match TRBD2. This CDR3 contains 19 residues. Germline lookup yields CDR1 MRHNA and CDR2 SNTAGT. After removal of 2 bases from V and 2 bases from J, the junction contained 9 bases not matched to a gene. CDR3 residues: CASSDGGLAGPFPYNEQFF. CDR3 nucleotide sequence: TGTGCCAGCAGTGACGGGGGACTAGCGGGGCCGTTCCCCTACAATGAGCAGTTCTTC.

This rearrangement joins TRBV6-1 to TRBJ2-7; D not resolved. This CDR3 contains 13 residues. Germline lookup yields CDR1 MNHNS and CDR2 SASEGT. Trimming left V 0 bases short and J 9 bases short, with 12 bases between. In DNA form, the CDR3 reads TGTGCCAGCAGTGAAGCTCCGGTGGGCGCGCAGTACGTC. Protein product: CASSEAPVGAQYV.

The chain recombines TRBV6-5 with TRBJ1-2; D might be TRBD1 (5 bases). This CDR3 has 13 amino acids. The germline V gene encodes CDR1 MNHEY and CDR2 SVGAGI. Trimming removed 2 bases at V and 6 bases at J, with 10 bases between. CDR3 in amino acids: CASSYRGLDGYTF. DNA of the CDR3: TGTGCCAGCAGTTACAGGGGACTGGATGGCTACACCTTC.

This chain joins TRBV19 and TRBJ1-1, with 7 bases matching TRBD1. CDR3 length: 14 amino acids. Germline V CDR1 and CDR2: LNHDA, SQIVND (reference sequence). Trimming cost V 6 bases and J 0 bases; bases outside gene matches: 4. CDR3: CASRTGNMNTEAFF. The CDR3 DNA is TGTGCCAGTAGGACAGGGAACATGAACACTGAAGCTTTCTTT.

CDR3 in amino acids: CVRSSSGHRNQPQHF. In DNA form, the CDR3 reads TGTGTCAGAAGTTCTTCAGGGCATCGAAATCAGCCCCAGCATTTT. The chain recombines TRBV7-5 with TRBJ1-5; the table's D call TRBD1 went unverified against the DNA. TRBV7-5 has pseudogene status. CDR3 length: 15 residues.

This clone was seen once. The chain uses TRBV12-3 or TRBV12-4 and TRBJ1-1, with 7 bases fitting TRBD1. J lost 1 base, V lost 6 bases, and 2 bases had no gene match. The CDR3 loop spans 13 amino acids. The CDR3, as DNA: TGTGCCAGCAGCACAGGGGAGAACACTGAAGCTTTCTTT. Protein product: CASSTGENTEAFF.

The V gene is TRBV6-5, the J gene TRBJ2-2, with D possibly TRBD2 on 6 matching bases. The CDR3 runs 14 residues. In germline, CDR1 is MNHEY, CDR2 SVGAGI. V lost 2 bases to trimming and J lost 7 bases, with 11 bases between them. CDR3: CASSYDRGNGELFF. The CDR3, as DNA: TGTGCCAGCAGTTACGATCGGGGGAACGGGGAGCTGTTTTTT.

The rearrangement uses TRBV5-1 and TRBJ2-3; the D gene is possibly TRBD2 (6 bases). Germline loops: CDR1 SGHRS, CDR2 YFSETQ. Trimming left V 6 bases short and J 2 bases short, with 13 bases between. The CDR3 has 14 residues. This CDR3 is CASTRGGYTDTQYF. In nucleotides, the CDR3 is TGCGCCAGCACGCGGGGAGGTTACACAGATACGCAGTATTTT.

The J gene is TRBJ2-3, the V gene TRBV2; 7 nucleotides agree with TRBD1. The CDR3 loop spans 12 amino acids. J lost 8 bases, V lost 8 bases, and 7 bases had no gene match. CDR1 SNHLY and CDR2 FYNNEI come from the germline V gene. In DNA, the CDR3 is TGTGCCAGCCAGGGGGACGTGGGTACGCAGTATTTT. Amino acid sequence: CASQGDVGTQYF.

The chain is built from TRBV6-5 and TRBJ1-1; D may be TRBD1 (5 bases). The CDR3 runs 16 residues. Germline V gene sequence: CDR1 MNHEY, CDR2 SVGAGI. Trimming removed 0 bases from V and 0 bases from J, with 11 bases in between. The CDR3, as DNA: TGTGCCAGCAGTTACTCGGCAGGGAGGGTGAACACTGAAGCTTTCTTT. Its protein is CASSYSAGRVNTEAFF.

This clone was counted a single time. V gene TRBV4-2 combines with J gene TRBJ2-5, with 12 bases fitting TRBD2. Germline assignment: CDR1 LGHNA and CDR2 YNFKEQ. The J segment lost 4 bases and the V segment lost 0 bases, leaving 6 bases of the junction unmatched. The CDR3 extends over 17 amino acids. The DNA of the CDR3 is TGTGCCAGCAGCCAAGATGCTAGCGGGGGGGCAGGAGAGACCCAGTACTTC. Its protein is CASSQDASGGAGETQYF.

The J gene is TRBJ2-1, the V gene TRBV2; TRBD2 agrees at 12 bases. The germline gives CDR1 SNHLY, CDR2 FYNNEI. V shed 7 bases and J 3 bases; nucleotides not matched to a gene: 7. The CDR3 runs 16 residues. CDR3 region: CASTRLAGDRYNEQFF. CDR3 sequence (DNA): TGTGCCAGCACTCGACTAGCGGGGGACCGCTACAATGAGCAGTTCTTC.

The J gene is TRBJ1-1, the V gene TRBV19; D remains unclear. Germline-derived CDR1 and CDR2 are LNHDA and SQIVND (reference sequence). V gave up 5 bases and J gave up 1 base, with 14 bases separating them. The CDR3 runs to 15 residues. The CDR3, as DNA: TGTGCCAGTAGTTCCGGGTCCACTGGGAACACTGAAGCTTTCTTT. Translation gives CASSSGSTGNTEAFF.

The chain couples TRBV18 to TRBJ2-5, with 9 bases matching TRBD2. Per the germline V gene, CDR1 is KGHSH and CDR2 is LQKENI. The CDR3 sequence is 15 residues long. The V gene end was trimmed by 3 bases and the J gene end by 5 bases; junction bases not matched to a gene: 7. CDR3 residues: CASSPGLAFRETQYF. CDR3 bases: TGTGCCAGCTCACCGGGACTAGCATTTCGGGAGACCCAGTACTTC.

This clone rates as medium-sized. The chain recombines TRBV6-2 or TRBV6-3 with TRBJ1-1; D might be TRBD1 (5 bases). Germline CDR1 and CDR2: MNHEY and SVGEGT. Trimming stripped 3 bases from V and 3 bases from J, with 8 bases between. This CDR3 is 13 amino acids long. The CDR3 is CASSYLRDTEAFF. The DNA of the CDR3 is TGTGCCAGCAGTTATCTCAGGGACACTGAAGCTTTCTTT.